These 17 T cell receptor beta chains came from one sample sequenced in a study of CD8 T cells in Susac syndrome. Random hexamers served to reverse transcribe about 0.45 to 1 ug RNA. Each CDR3 protein gets one entry after TCRdb re-called the immunoSEQ multiplex PCR reads with MiXCR. The sample holds 150,000 to 200,000 distinct CDR3 sequences, approximately 95% seen once. Sample: CD4+ T cells from PBMCs. These receptors originate from a human donor with multiple sclerosis.

This chain connects TRBV5-1 to TRBJ2-4; no definite D call. Germline V gene data show CDR1 as SGHRS and CDR2 as YFSETQ. This CDR3 has 14 amino acids. V dropped 4 bases and J dropped 0 bases, with 8 bases sitting between them. The CDR3 bases are TGCGCCAGCAGCCCCCCCTTAGCCAAAAACATTCAGTACTTC. Its protein is CASSPPLAKNIQYF.

This clonotype was picked up one time. The V call is TRBV5-1, the J call TRBJ2-7, with D possibly matching TRBD1 (5 bases). The germline V and J ends were trimmed by 0 bases and 3 bases, with 13 bases remaining between them. The CDR3 extends over 15 amino acids. Per germline, CDR1 SGHRS and CDR2 YFSETQ. This CDR3 is CASSLEAGLFYEQYF. CDR3 coding DNA: TGCGCCAGCAGCTTGGAGGCAGGGTTGTTCTACGAGCAGTACTTC.

The CDR3 sequence is CASSLRTDPTDTQYF. CDR3 in DNA: TGCGCCAGCAGCTTGAGGACAGACCCCACAGATACGCAGTATTTT. This chain joins TRBV5-1 and TRBJ2-3, with D perhaps matching TRBD1 (6 bases). Germline V gives CDR1 SGHRS, CDR2 YFSETQ. The CDR3 is 15 amino acids. The V end lost 1 base, the J end lost 2 bases, and 11 bases lay between the germline ends.

The chain combines TRBV4-1 with TRBJ2-2; 8 positions match TRBD2. Germline V gene lookup returns CDR1 MGHRA and CDR2 YSYEKL. Trimming removed 1 base from V and 6 bases from J; junction bases left unmatched: 4. The CDR3 is 15 amino acids. CDR3 coding DNA: TGCGCCAGCAGCCAAGGAGGGCGGGAGGCCGGGGAGCTGTTTTTT. Translated: CASSQGGREAGELFF.

The rearrangement joins TRBV3-1 to TRBJ2-2, with TRBD2 identical over 8 bases. This CDR3 has 16 amino acids. J lost 6 bases, V lost 1 base, and 7 bases had no gene match. In germline, CDR1 is LGHDT, CDR2 YNNKEL (reference sequence). The CDR3 sequence: CASSQGGLGVSGELFF. The CDR3 DNA follows: TGTGCCAGCAGCCAAGGGGGACTAGGTGTCTCCGGGGAGCTGTTTTTT.

The chain is built from TRBV5-4 and TRBJ1-1; the D gene is possibly TRBD1 (5 bases). CDR1 and CDR2 from the germline V gene are SGHNT and YYREEE (reference sequence). Trimming stripped 4 bases from V and 3 bases from J, with 19 bases between. The CDR3 contains 16 residues. The CDR3 reads CASSPAADSAYTEAFF. The CDR3 DNA follows: TGTGCCAGCAGCCCGGCGGCCGACAGCGCGTACACTGAAGCTTTCTTT.

V is TRBV5-1 and J is TRBJ2-7; D possibly corresponds to TRBD1 (6 bases). Germline V gene lookup returns CDR1 SGHRS and CDR2 YFSETQ. The CDR3 covers 16 residues. The germline V and J ends were trimmed by 7 bases and 0 bases, with 20 bases remaining between them. CDR3 loop: CASHLTTQGGSYEQYF. CDR3 coding DNA: TGCGCCAGCCATCTTACCACCCAAGGGGGCTCCTACGAGCAGTACTTC.

The chain has TRBV30 and TRBJ2-5; D is ambiguous. This CDR3 is built from 11 residues. CDR1 and CDR2 (germline): GTSNPN, SVGIG (reference sequence). Deletions cut 4 bases from V and 7 bases from J, with 10 bases between. The CDR3 reads CAWTTTRTQYF. DNA for the CDR3: TGTGCCTGGACCACAACCAGGACCCAGTACTTC.

V usage is TRBV7-9 and J usage is TRBJ2-7; D unclear. This CDR3 comprises 14 residues. Germline CDR1 and CDR2: SEHNR and FQNEAQ (reference sequence). V lost 5 bases and J 2 bases, leaving 13 bases between the germline ends. The CDR3: CASSRTAFPYEQYF. CDR3 in DNA: TGTGCCAGCAGCCGGACCGCCTTCCCCTACGAGCAGTACTTC.

The chain is built from TRBV20-1 and TRBJ2-7; 8 bases map to TRBD2. The length of the CDR3 is 14 residues. Trimming took 5 bases from V and 1 from J; bases not matched to a gene: 7. Germline V CDR1 and CDR2: DFQATT, SNEGSKA (reference sequence). The CDR3 DNA reads TGCAGTGCTCCTACTAGCGGAGGTTCCTACGAGCAGTACTTC. It codes for CSAPTSGGSYEQYF.

The V gene is TRBV4-2, the J gene TRBJ1-4; D unresolved. Trimming removed 1 base from V and 3 bases from J, with 9 bases in between. The CDR3 is 15 residues long. The germline gives CDR1 LGHNA, CDR2 YNFKEQ. CDR3 nucleotides: TGTGCCAGCAGCCAAGGGCCAGTAGCTAATGAAAAACTGTTTTTT. Its translation: CASSQGPVANEKLFF.

V usage is TRBV10-3 and J usage is TRBJ2-1; no firm D call. In germline, CDR1 is ENHRY, CDR2 SYGVKD. Trimming left V 1 base short and J 8 bases short, with 6 bases between. CDR3 length equals 12 residues. CDR3 nucleotides: TGTGCCATCAGTGAGTTAATGGATGAGCAGTTCTTC. Translation: CAISELMDEQFF.

The table lists this clonotype with a count of one. This rearrangement joins TRBV28 to TRBJ2-5; D perhaps matches TRBD1 (5 bases). This CDR3 has 13 amino acids. Germline V lookup: CDR1 MDHEN, CDR2 SYDVKM. CDR3: CGLTTDIRETQYF. In DNA form, the CDR3 reads TGTGGACTCACCACGGACATTCGCGAGACCCAGTACTTC.

This chain links TRBV7-9 with TRBJ2-7; no clear D. V lost 5 bases and J 7 bases, leaving 12 bases between the germline ends. Germline V gene data show CDR1 as SEHNR and CDR2 as FQNEAQ (reference sequence). The CDR3 consists of 12 residues. The CDR3 sequence is CASSPPMFEQYF. The CDR3 region has the DNA TGTGCCAGCAGCCCCCCCATGTTTGAGCAGTACTTC.

This clonotype appeared a single time. The chain uses TRBV5-6 and TRBJ1-1, with D unclear. Trimming took 2 bases from V and 11 from J, leaving 10 bases between them. The length of the CDR3 is 11 residues. Germline values: CDR1 SGHDT, CDR2 YYEEEE. CDR3 nucleotides: TGTGCCAGCAGCTTTGGGTCGTATGCTTTCTTT. This gives the protein CASSFGSYAFF.

The genes are TRBV5-1 and TRBJ2-7; 13 bases line up with TRBD2. CDR1 and CDR2 (germline): SGHRS, YFSETQ. This CDR3 comprises 13 residues. The V gene end was trimmed by 6 bases and the J gene end by 5 bases; junction bases not matched to a gene: 2. In DNA form, the CDR3 reads TGCGCCAGCATCGGGACTAGCGGGAACGAGCAGTACTTC. Translating it yields CASIGTSGNEQYF.

DNA for the CDR3: TGTGCCAGCAGCTTAGAGAGCTACGAGCAGTACTTC. It yields the protein CASSLESYEQYF. This chain links TRBV7-9 with TRBJ2-7; D unresolved. Germline CDR1 is SEHNR and CDR2 is FQNEAQ (reference sequence). V was pared by 1 base and J by 3 bases, with 4 bases between. The CDR3 loop spans 12 amino acids.